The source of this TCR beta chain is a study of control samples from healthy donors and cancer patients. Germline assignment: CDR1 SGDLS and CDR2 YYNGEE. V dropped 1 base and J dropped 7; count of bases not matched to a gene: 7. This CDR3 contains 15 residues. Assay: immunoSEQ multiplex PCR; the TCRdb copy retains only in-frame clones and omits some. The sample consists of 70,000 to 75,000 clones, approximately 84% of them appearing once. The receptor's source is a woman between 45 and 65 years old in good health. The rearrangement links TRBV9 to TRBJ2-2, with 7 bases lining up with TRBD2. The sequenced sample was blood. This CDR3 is CASSVSSGTGGELFF. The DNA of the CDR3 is TGTGCCAGCAGCGTATCCAGCGGGACGGGCGGGGAGCTGTTTTTT.